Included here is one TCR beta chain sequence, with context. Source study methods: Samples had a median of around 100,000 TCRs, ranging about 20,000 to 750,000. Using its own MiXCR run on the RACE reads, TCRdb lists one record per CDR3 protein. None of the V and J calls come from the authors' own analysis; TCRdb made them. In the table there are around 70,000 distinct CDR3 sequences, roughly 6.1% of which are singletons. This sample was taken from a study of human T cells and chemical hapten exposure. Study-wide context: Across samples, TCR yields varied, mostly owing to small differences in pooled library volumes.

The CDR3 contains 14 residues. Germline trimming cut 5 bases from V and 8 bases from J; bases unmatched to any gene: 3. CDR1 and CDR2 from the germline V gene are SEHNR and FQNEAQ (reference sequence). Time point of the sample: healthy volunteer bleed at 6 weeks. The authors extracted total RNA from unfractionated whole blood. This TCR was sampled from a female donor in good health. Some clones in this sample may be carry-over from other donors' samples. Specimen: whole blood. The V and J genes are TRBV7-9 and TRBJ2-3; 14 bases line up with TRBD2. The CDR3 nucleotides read TGTGCCAGCAGCGGGGGACTAGCGGGAGCTACGCAGTATTTT. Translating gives CASSGGLAGATQYF.